This section outlines one T cell receptor (beta chain) sequence together with its context. Its antigen is not identified. The sample originates from a study of cytotoxic CD8 clonotypes in ibrutinib-treated CLL. Overall study: The subjects consisted of approximately twelve relapsed/refractory and more than 14 treatment-naive individuals, with 17 to 18 IGHV unmutated. Across samples, productive templates numbered some 250,000 and productive rearrangements reached 94,082 on average. Patients gave response samples after a median about eleven months of treatment, range 6 to 36.

CDR3 length equals 17 residues. V was clipped by 2 bases and J by 4 bases, with 22 bases between them. Germline loops: CDR1 SGHDT, CDR2 YYEEEE. Profiled with immunoSEQ multiplex PCR; TCRdb holds only in-frame clones, not every one. The profile shows hundreds of thousands of clones, under 70% of them singletons. Overall study findings and caveats: Public clonotypes proved infrequent, and on treatment they shrank or remained steady.

Material: PBMCs, obtained after 36 months of ibrutinib treatment. The chain employs TRBV5-6 and TRBJ2-7; D remains ambiguous. The sequence was obtained from a human donor with chronic lymphocytic leukemia. CDR3 residues: CASSLRGWKAQGYEQYF. The CDR3 DNA sequence: TGTGCCAGCAGCTTAAGAGGTTGGAAGGCCCAAGGATACGAGCAGTACTTC. Combining the CDR3 with reference TRBV5-6 and TRBJ2-7 gives the whole variable domain DAGVTQSPTHLIKTRGQQVTLRCSPKSGHDTVSWYQQALGQGPQFIFQYYEEEERQRGNFPDRFSGHQFPNYSSELNVNALLLGDSALYLCASSLRGWKAQGYEQYFGPGTRLTVT.